The present TCR beta chain was sequenced within a study of regulatory T cells in long-lasting Graves disease (dated by TCRdb to the early 2020s). The study in broad terms: Antithyroid drugs had been taken for less than 3 months by newly diagnosed Graves' disease patients. This study used TCR sequencing and RNA sequencing of peripheral blood to compare persistent Graves' disease patients against newly diagnosed Graves' disease patients. The study was conducted in China and was registered as a clinical trial. A total of about 33 samples underwent TCR sequencing, from about 13 patients with persistent Graves' disease and some 20 patients with newly diagnosed Graves' disease.

The time point label corresponds to: newly diagnosed GD, antithyroid drugs for less than 3 months. For both TCR sequencing and RNA sequencing, RNA was extracted from PBMCs in TRIzol. Graves' disease was diagnosed according to American Thyroid Association guidelines. Patients for the study were recruited at an endocrinology department in Xi'an, China. From each patient, about 9.7 milliliters of peripheral blood was collected into an EDTA anticoagulant tube. Ficoll Paque Plus density gradient separation was used to isolate PBMCs, and no further T cell sorting was performed. An Agilent 2100 Bioanalyzer and agarose gel were used to check RNA quality, and a NanoDrop 2000 was used to measure RNA concentration. The protocol used for the library was multiplex PCR. The sample was run on an Illumina HiSeq 4000. CDR3 regions were amplified by Arm-PCR with iRepertoire HTBI primers to construct TCR beta libraries. Before sequencing, the PCR products underwent gel purification. Per the original workflow: Gene usage analysis of CDR3 amino acid clonotypes relied on the 55 to 80 TRBV and over 13 TRBJ segments identified across samples. COPE and FqMerger were used to merge the filtered high-quality paired reads into contigs. BLAST was used to align contigs to IMGT TRBV, TRBD and TRBJ reference genes, and CDR3 was defined according to IMGT. Any clonotype with a frequency above 0.1% was classified as a highly expanded clone. Repertoire diversity was measured by Shannon entropy, and V-J evenness by the Gini coefficient. A clonotype was considered public if more than one individual shared it. The public reads were reprocessed in TCRdb via fastp at Q25 and MiXCR, keeping in-frame beta chains. For every CDR3 protein sequence, its rows merge into one entry that carries the most common genes and DNA. The V and J calls come from TCRdb's annotation, not from the publication. Across this sample there are 200,000 to 300,000 distinct CDR3 sequences, with roughly 21% seen only once. The ten top clones hold approximately 13% of the sample.

Many counts were recorded for this clonotype. This clone's antigen is unknown. No base qualities exist here, and no much larger clone lies one base off it. CDR1 and CDR2 (SNHLY, FYNNEI) derive from the germline V gene. The CDR3 has 21 amino acids, counting the end cysteine and phenylalanine. The CDR3 DNA has 63 bases and is translated from base 1. V is reduced by 0 bases and J by 3 bases, leaving a spacing of 27 bases between them. Beyond this particular receptor, the publication reports: Persistent Graves' disease patients showed lower TCR Shannon entropy and fewer highly expanded clones than newly diagnosed patients, suggesting clonal expansion. Because the primary lesion, thyroid tissue, could not be accessed, the study looked at peripheral blood alone. Only the TCR beta chain was sequenced and analyzed. Patients with persistent disease shared more public clonotypes (about 3,000) than newly diagnosed patients did (966). The authors noted that the small sample size was a limitation that may lower accuracy. Preferential use of TRBV28, TRBJ1-2 and TRBJ2-5 was observed in persistent disease, whereas TRBV20-1 and TRBJ2-1 were favored in newly diagnosed disease.

The sequence joins TRBV2 to TRBJ2-1; D gene: possibly TRBD2, on 7 matching bases. Sequenced here: peripheral blood mononuclear cells (PBMCs), sampled at new diagnosis, from a patient treated with antithyroid drugs. The clonotype was recovered from a female donor with Graves disease. The nucleotides are TGTGCCAGCAGTGAAGCGCTTCATGGGGGGGCCCTTCTTAGCGACTACAATGAGCAGTTCTTC. Its coded protein is CASSEALHGGALLSDYNEQFF.